The 14 T cell receptor beta chains below come from one sample, sequenced in a study of blood T cell repertoires in COVID-19. Using immunoSEQ multiplex PCR, the repertoire was profiled, and TCRdb retains in-frame clones only, with some absent. The profile shows under 50,000 clones, around nine tenths of them singletons. Sequenced input: peripheral blood. Source of these receptors: a woman in her 40s with acute or convalescent COVID-19.

This chain joins TRBV28 and TRBJ1-5; 10 positions match TRBD1. The CDR3 has 13 amino acids. CDR1 MDHEN and CDR2 SYDVKM come from the germline V gene. With 8 bases clipped from V and 2 bases from J, the junction kept 0 bases outside the gene matches. This CDR3 reads CASGTGGNQPQHF. CDR3 sequence (DNA): TGTGCCAGCGGGACAGGGGGCAATCAGCCCCAGCATTTT.

V gene TRBV4-1 combines with J gene TRBJ1-5, with D perhaps matching TRBD1 (5 bases). V lost 0 bases, J lost 5 bases, and 11 bases lay in between. CDR3 length: 15 residues. CDR1 and CDR2 from the germline V gene are MGHRA and YSYEKL. The CDR3 DNA follows: TGCGCCAGCAGCCAAGATACCCCGGGGGATCAGCCCCAGCATTTT. It codes for CASSQDTPGDQPQHF.

The chain links TRBV9 to TRBJ2-1; 10 bases match TRBD2. The CDR3 consists of 15 residues. Losses at the gene ends were 4 bases for V and 4 bases for J; bases not matched to a gene: 5. CDR1 SGDLS and CDR2 YYNGEE come from the germline V gene. CDR3 loop: CASSPLTSGYNEQFF. The CDR3 bases are TGTGCCAGCAGCCCCCTGACTAGCGGGTACAATGAGCAGTTCTTC.

The V gene is TRBV27, the J gene TRBJ1-2; D perhaps matches TRBD1 (5 bases). The CDR3 is made up of 13 amino acids. Trimming cost V 4 bases and J 7 bases, with 13 bases left between them. The germline V gene has CDR1 MNHEY and CDR2 SMNVEV (reference sequence). DNA of the CDR3: TGTGCCAGCAGTTCCCGGGACTCTTTTGGCTACACCTTC. It translates to CASSSRDSFGYTF.

This clone appeared once. This chain links TRBV2 with TRBJ1-2; TRBD1 agrees at 8 bases. The length of the CDR3 is 14 residues. V shed 3 bases and J 8 bases; nucleotides not matched to a gene: 8. The germline V gene encodes CDR1 SNHLY and CDR2 FYNNEI. CDR3: CASSDDRGPRGYTF. The DNA for the CDR3 is TGTGCCAGCAGTGACGACAGGGGCCCGAGAGGCTACACCTTC. The whole variable domain, remainder taken from reference TRBV2 and TRBJ1-2, is EPEVTQTPSHQVTQMGQEVILRCVPISNHLYFYWYRQILGQKVEFLVSFYNNEISEKSEIFDDQFSVERPDGSNFTLKIRSTKLEDSAMYFCASSDDRGPRGYTFGSGTRLTVV.

This chain uses TRBV2 with TRBJ2-7; TRBD1 aligns across 8 bases. The trim removed 7 bases at V and 0 bases at J, leaving 11 bases unmatched. Germline loops: CDR1 SNHLY, CDR2 FYNNEI. CDR3 length equals 16 residues. CDR3 sequence: CASTGVVTGDSYEQYF. As DNA, the CDR3 is TGTGCCAGCACGGGGGTGGTGACAGGGGACTCCTACGAGCAGTACTTC.

The rearrangement joins TRBV5-6 to TRBJ2-3; D may be TRBD2 (6 bases). V was clipped by 4 bases and J by 2 bases, with 17 bases between them. Germline lookup yields CDR1 SGHDT and CDR2 YYEEEE. The CDR3 has 16 amino acids. The CDR3 DNA sequence: TGTGCCAGCAGCCCCCTGCCTAGCGAGCACACAGATACGCAGTATTTT. It encodes CASSPLPSEHTDTQYF.

The V gene is TRBV10-3, the J gene TRBJ1-5; no clear D gene. The CDR3 consists of 15 residues. Germline CDR1 and CDR2: ENHRY and SYGVKD. Trimming took 2 bases from V and 3 from J, leaving 11 bases between them. The CDR3 coding sequence is TGTGCCATCAGTGAGGGGAGGAGGCCCAATCAGCCCCAGCATTTT. This encodes CAISEGRRPNQPQHF.

The chain is built from TRBV30 and TRBJ2-3, with 8 bases identical to TRBD2. The V and J ends lost 7 bases and 3 bases, in that order; junction bases with no gene match: 9. This CDR3 comprises 14 residues. The V gene's germline CDR1 is GTSNPN and CDR2 SVGIG (reference sequence). The CDR3 coding sequence is TGTGCCTCTCGGGGGGGCACGACTACAGATACGCAGTATTTT. Amino acids: CASRGGTTTDTQYF.

J is TRBJ2-1 and V is TRBV4-1; 8 bases map to TRBD2. V was pared by 3 bases and J by 7 bases, with 2 bases of the junction left unmatched. Germline V gene data show CDR1 as MGHRA and CDR2 as YSYEKL. The CDR3 is 13 residues long. This CDR3 reads CASSHPSGNEQFF. The CDR3 DNA reads TGCGCCAGCAGCCACCCTAGCGGGAATGAGCAGTTCTTC.

The CDR3 coding sequence is TGTGCCAGCAGTGGCATGCCAGGGACAGACTATAATTCACCCCTCCACTTT. Its protein is CASSGMPGTDYNSPLHF. V gene TRBV28 combines with J gene TRBJ1-6, with TRBD1 identical over 7 bases. Germline assignment: CDR1 MDHEN and CDR2 SYDVKM. The junction had 10 bases not matched to a gene; V was cut back by 5 bases and J by 3 bases. The CDR3 sequence is 17 residues long.

The CDR3 spells CASRRLGLGGSEKLFF. The CDR3 DNA reads as TGTGCCAGCAGACGACTCGGACTTGGGGGCAGTGAAAAACTGTTTTTT. V usage is TRBV28 and J usage is TRBJ1-4; maybe TRBD1 (6 bases). This CDR3 region has 16 residues. The V end was cut by 6 bases, the J end by 7 bases, with 21 bases between. Germline loops: CDR1 MDHEN, CDR2 SYDVKM.

The V and J genes are TRBV19 and TRBJ1-4; D remains unclear. Trimming shortened V by 4 bases and J by 3 bases, and 12 bases separated the two germline ends. CDR3 length: 15 residues. The germline gives CDR1 LNHDA, CDR2 SQIVND (reference sequence). Here the CDR3 reads CASSTRVVANEKLFF. CDR3 sequence (DNA): TGTGCCAGTAGTACCCGGGTCGTCGCTAATGAAAAACTGTTTTTT.

This clone was seen once. The CDR3 region is CASSFGGSDTQYF. The CDR3 coding sequence is TGTGCCAGCAGCTTTGGCGGGAGCGATACGCAGTATTTT. This sequence joins TRBV11-3 and TRBJ2-3, with 7 nucleotides matching TRBD2. Germline CDR1 is SGHNT and CDR2 is YENEEA. V was clipped by 3 bases and J by 6 bases; unmatched bases: 3. This CDR3 has 13 residues.